This TCR beta chain was sequenced during a study of shared clonotypes between healthy human individuals. Study background: Used for every donor were three CD4 naive, three CD4 memory, two CD8 naive and one CD8 memory plate.

Trimming took off 3 bases at V and 6 bases at J, with 16 bases between the two ends. The CDR3 runs to 15 residues. Germline V gene lookup returns CDR1 SNHLY and CDR2 FYNNEI. Sequencing was performed with immunoSEQ multiplex PCR; in TCRdb, only in-frame clones are kept and a portion is missing. The sample has some 800,000 clones, approximately 92% seen once. Terminally differentiated effector memory CD45RA+ cells were excluded from the naive CD8 cells, which were CD45RO-negative and positively selected for CCR7. Specimen: naive CD8+ T cells sorted from blood. The V gene is TRBV2, the J gene TRBJ2-3; D is unclear. The TCR was taken from a young man in good health. CDR3 sequence (DNA): TGTGCCAGCAGTGAGGAAACCGCGAACGAGGATACGCAGTATTTT. Residues: CASSEETANEDTQYF.